These 15 T cell receptor beta chains were all obtained from the same sample, sequenced in a study of CD8+ T cells in alopecia areata. The sequencing template was cDNA reverse transcribed from extracted RNA. The table came from immunoSEQ multiplex PCR; TCRdb's copy has only in-frame clones and leaves some out. The sample carries about 180,000 clones, around 50% recorded once. The sequencing here drew on CD4+ T cells sorted from blood, taken at week 0. The receptor source for this set is a human donor with alopecia areata.

This chain uses TRBV4-1 with TRBJ1-2; a possible D gene is TRBD1 (5 bases). Per germline, CDR1 MGHRA and CDR2 YSYEKL. V lost 0 bases and J 8 bases, leaving 13 bases between the germline ends. The CDR3 contains 14 residues. In nucleotides, the CDR3 is TGCGCCAGCAGCCAAGAGGGGGGATACGGGGGCTACACCTTC. Its protein is CASSQEGGYGGYTF.

V and J are TRBV6-5 and TRBJ2-5; possibly TRBD2 for D (5 bases). CDR3 length: 13 amino acids. V gave up 0 bases and J gave up 5 bases, with 7 bases separating them. In germline, CDR1 is MNHEY, CDR2 SVGAGI. CDR3 loop: CASSYSQRETQYF. The CDR3 coding sequence is TGTGCCAGCAGTTACTCCCAGCGGGAGACCCAGTACTTC.

This clone appeared once. The genes are TRBV18 and TRBJ1-1; the D is unclear. Trimming shortened V by 4 bases and J by 7 bases, and 7 bases separated the two germline ends. Germline values: CDR1 KGHSH, CDR2 LQKENI. This CDR3 comprises 11 residues. The CDR3 spells CASSRRDEAFF. The CDR3, as DNA: TGTGCCAGCTCACGGCGTGATGAAGCTTTCTTT. Filled out from reference TRBV18 and TRBJ1-1, the complete variable domain reads NAGVMQNPRHLVRRRGQEARLRCSPMKGHSHVYWYRQLPEEGLKFMVYLQKENIIDESGMPKERFSAEFPKEGPSILRIQQVVRGDSAAYFCASSRRDEAFFGQGTRLTVV.

The V call is TRBV7-2, the J call TRBJ2-7; possible D gene TRBD1, 6 bases. With 5 bases removed from V and 2 bases from J, the gap between germline ends came to 10 bases. The CDR3 extends over 13 amino acids. From germline, CDR1 is SGHTA and CDR2 FQGNSA. The CDR3, as DNA: TGTGCCAGCAGCGACAGGAATGCCTACGAGCAGTACTTC. Protein: CASSDRNAYEQYF.

The V call is TRBV5-1, the J call TRBJ2-3, with D possibly TRBD2 on 5 matching bases. Trimming stripped 3 bases from V and 4 bases from J, with 12 bases between. The CDR3 consists of 14 residues. The germline gives CDR1 SGHRS, CDR2 YFSETQ. The CDR3 is CASSSFQRADTQYF. The DNA of the CDR3 is TGCGCCAGCAGCTCCTTTCAGAGGGCAGATACGCAGTATTTT.

This clone has a handful of counts. The sample contains more than one DNA sequence encoding this CDR3. This chain connects TRBV5-6 to TRBJ1-2; weak D call: TRBD1 (5 bases). The V end lost 1 base, the J end lost 6 bases, and 10 bases lay between the germline ends. Germline CDR1 reads SGHDT; CDR2 reads YYEEEE. CDR3 length: 13 residues. This chain's CDR3 is CASSLRQGDGYTF. CDR3 sequence (DNA): TGTGCCAGCAGCTTGAGGCAGGGCGATGGCTACACCTTC.

This clone has only a few counts. V and J are TRBV4-1 and TRBJ2-2; possible D gene TRBD2, 7 bases. CDR1 is MGHRA and CDR2 is YSYEKL in the germline V gene. The CDR3 is made up of 15 amino acids. The V gene lost 7 bases and the J gene lost 6 bases, with 18 bases spanning the gap. CDR3 residues: CASTMEGGAAGELFF. The CDR3 DNA reads as TGCGCCAGCACGATGGAGGGGGGGGCAGCCGGGGAGCTGTTTTTT.

The V and J genes are TRBV6-5 and TRBJ2-6; D is perhaps TRBD1 (6 bases). Germline CDR1 MNHEY, CDR2 SVGAGI. The CDR3 contains 15 residues. V lost 10 bases and J 1 base, leaving 14 bases between the germline ends. Written as DNA, the CDR3 is TGTGCCACGATTGAGGACAGATCTGGGGCCAACGTCCTGACTTTC. Its protein product is CATIEDRSGANVLTF.

The chain joins TRBV29-1 to TRBJ2-5; D gene uncertain. The V end was cut by 5 bases, the J end by 5 bases, with 12 bases between. The CDR3 runs 12 residues. Germline CDR1 is SQVTM and CDR2 is ANQGSEA. The CDR3 sequence is CSVKLKGETQYF. In DNA form, the CDR3 reads TGCAGCGTTAAGTTGAAAGGCGAGACCCAGTACTTC.

This sequence joins TRBV30 and TRBJ1-1, with TRBD1 as a possible D gene (6 bases). CDR3 size: 13 residues. V was trimmed by 1 base and J by 1 base, leaving 7 bases between them. Germline-derived CDR1 and CDR2 are GTSNPN and SVGIG (reference sequence). The CDR3 here is CAWSATGNTEAFF. In DNA, the CDR3 is TGTGCCTGGAGTGCGACAGGGAACACTGAAGCTTTCTTT.

The chain couples TRBV5-1 to TRBJ2-1, with 9 bases lining up with TRBD2. CDR1 is SGHRS, CDR2 YFSETQ, per germline. There are 16 residues in the CDR3. The V and J ends lost 6 bases and 7 bases, in that order; junction bases with no gene match: 14. The CDR3 region has the DNA TGCGCCAGCACTCCATTCCTAGCGGGGCGCTCGAATGAGCAGTTCTTC. This gives the protein CASTPFLAGRSNEQFF.

There are a few counts of this clone. The rearrangement uses TRBV4-2 and TRBJ2-2; D not certain. The length of the CDR3 is 14 residues. Germline CDR1 and CDR2: LGHNA and YNFKEQ. The V end lost 0 bases, the J end lost 6 bases, and 8 bases lay between the germline ends. The CDR3, as DNA: TGTGCCAGCAGCCAAGATCTCTTCGCCGGGGAGCTGTTTTTT. This codes for CASSQDLFAGELFF.

The chain combines TRBV30 with TRBJ2-3; D call uncertain. Trimming removed 6 bases from V and 0 bases from J, with 7 bases in between. The CDR3 length is 12 residues. Germline V gives CDR1 GTSNPN, CDR2 SVGIG (reference sequence). The CDR3 loop reads CACAQSTDTQYF. The DNA of the CDR3 is TGTGCCTGTGCACAGAGCACAGATACGCAGTATTTT.

J is TRBJ2-7 and V is TRBV27; 9 nucleotides align to TRBD1. Trimming removed 5 bases from V and 1 base from J; junction bases left unmatched: 6. The CDR3 consists of 15 residues. Germline values: CDR1 MNHEY, CDR2 SMNVEV (reference sequence). The CDR3 coding sequence is TGTGCCAGCAGTCTCCGGGACAGGGCGTCCTACGAGCAGTACTTC. It translates to CASSLRDRASYEQYF.

The chain joins TRBV7-3 to TRBJ1-5, with D unresolved. Germline V CDR1 and CDR2: SGHTA, FQGTGA. V lost 5 bases and J lost 9, with 17 bases in between. The CDR3 is made up of 14 amino acids. CDR3 amino acids: CASSHDKGLAPQHF. CDR3 nucleotides: TGTGCCAGCAGCCATGACAAGGGCTTAGCGCCCCAGCATTTT.